Below are 22 T cell receptor beta chains sequenced from a single sample in a study of cytomegalovirus exposure and HLA in healthy donors. Libraries were prepared by immunoSEQ multiplex PCR; TCRdb keeps only in-frame clonotypes and omits some of them. The sample shows under 250,000 clones, over 75% of them seen only once. The sample consisted of PBMCs. These receptor sequences come from a man in his late teens or twenties in good health and CMV-seropositive.

This chain links TRBV19 with TRBJ2-1, with D unclear. The V end lost 3 bases, the J end lost 5 bases, and 8 bases lay between the germline ends. CDR3 length equals 13 residues. Germline loops: CDR1 LNHDA, CDR2 SQIVND (reference sequence). CDR3 in DNA: TGTGCCAGTAGTATGCGAGGAAACAATGAGCAGTTCTTC. This translates into CASSMRGNNEQFF. The full variable domain, completed using reference TRBV19 and TRBJ2-1, is DGGITQSPKYLFRKEGQNVTLSCEQNLNHDAMYWYRQDPGQGLRLIYYSQIVNDFQKGDIAEGYSVSREKKESFPLTVTSAQKNPTAFYLCASSMRGNNEQFFGPGTRLTVL.

The gene calls are TRBV18 and TRBJ1-1; TRBD1 is a possible D gene (6 bases). This CDR3 comprises 18 residues. Per the germline V gene, CDR1 is KGHSH and CDR2 is LQKENI. V shed 2 bases and J shed 0 bases, with 19 bases lying between them. The CDR3 loop is CASSPGSGGLTMNTEAFF. CDR3 in DNA: TGTGCCAGCTCACCAGGGTCGGGGGGCTTAACTATGAACACTGAAGCTTTCTTT.

V gene TRBV7-7 combines with J gene TRBJ2-5, with a weak D call TRBD2 (6 bases). The V gene lost 5 bases and the J gene lost 5 bases, with 12 bases spanning the gap. The CDR3 loop spans 13 amino acids. CDR1 and CDR2 from the germline V gene are SSHAT and FNYEAQ (reference sequence). CDR3 DNA sequence: TGTGCCAGCAGCCCGTCGGGGGAGGAGACCCAGTACTTC. It is translated as CASSPSGEETQYF.

The chain combines TRBV4-2 with TRBJ2-7; weak D call: TRBD1 (5 bases). The CDR3 has 14 residues. Germline V gene lookup returns CDR1 LGHNA and CDR2 YNFKEQ. The ends were cut back, 0 bases at V and 6 bases at J, with 12 bases in the middle. CDR3 sequence reads: CASSQEVGRREQYF. The CDR3 DNA follows: TGTGCCAGCAGCCAAGAAGTGGGGCGTCGCGAGCAGTACTTC.

This clone was picked up a small number of times. The rearrangement links TRBV19 to TRBJ1-1, with 11 nucleotides matching TRBD1. This CDR3 spans 14 amino acids. The ends lost 5 bases at V and 5 bases at J; junction bases unmatched: 4. Germline V gives CDR1 LNHDA, CDR2 SQIVND (reference sequence). CDR3 sequence: CASSGTGGRTEAFF. In DNA form, the CDR3 reads TGTGCCAGTAGTGGGACAGGGGGTAGGACTGAAGCTTTCTTT.

V gene TRBV9 combines with J gene TRBJ2-7; tentative D call: TRBD2 (6 bases). The germline gives CDR1 SGDLS, CDR2 YYNGEE. Trimming removed 3 bases from V and 4 bases from J, with 17 bases in between. This CDR3 has 15 residues. This chain's CDR3 is CASSGPGEARYEQYF. Written as DNA, the CDR3 is TGTGCCAGCAGCGGACCGGGGGAAGCGCGGTACGAGCAGTACTTC.

The chain recombines TRBV12-2 with TRBJ2-1; TRBD2, as called in the table, went unchecked against the DNA. TRBV12-2 is recorded as a pseudogene. The CDR3 totals 16 residues. The CDR3 bases are TGTGCAAGTGATCCTGGGAGGACTAGCGGCTACAATGAGCAGTTCTTC. This gives the protein CASDPGRTSGYNEQFF.

The CDR3, as DNA: TGTGCCAGCAGGCGTCCTACAGGTTACAATCAGCCCCAGCATTTT. Amino acids: CASRRPTGYNQPQHF. The rearrangement joins TRBV28 to TRBJ1-5, with D possibly matching TRBD1 (5 bases). From germline, CDR1 is MDHEN and CDR2 SYDVKM. Trimming removed 6 bases from V and 3 bases from J, with 15 bases in between. The CDR3 runs to 15 residues.

This rearrangement joins TRBV18 to TRBJ1-1; a possible D gene is TRBD1 (6 bases). The germline V gene encodes CDR1 KGHSH and CDR2 LQKENI. This CDR3 has 14 residues. With 8 bases removed from V and 2 bases from J, the gap between germline ends came to 15 bases. The CDR3 loop reads CASQRTAFNTEAFF. CDR3 in DNA: TGTGCCAGCCAAAGGACAGCTTTCAACACTGAAGCTTTCTTT. Filled out from reference TRBV18 and TRBJ1-1, the complete variable domain reads NAGVMQNPRHLVRRRGQEARLRCSPMKGHSHVYWYRQLPEEGLKFMVYLQKENIIDESGMPKERFSAEFPKEGPSILRIQQVVRGDSAAYFCASQRTAFNTEAFFGQGTRLTVV.

J is TRBJ2-1 and V is TRBV4-1; no reliable D call. CDR1 and CDR2 from the germline V gene are MGHRA and YSYEKL. Trimming stripped 4 bases from V and 7 bases from J, with 8 bases between. The CDR3 loop spans 12 amino acids. The CDR3 DNA follows: TGCGCCAGCAGCCCGCTGGGGAATGAGCAGTTCTTC. Encoded protein: CASSPLGNEQFF.

CDR3 DNA: TGCGCCAGCAGCCAATCCTCTGGGGGTGAAGAGACCCAGTACTTC. This sequence encodes CASSQSSGGEETQYF. The chain is built from TRBV4-1 and TRBJ2-5; the D gene could be TRBD1 or TRBD2 (5 bases each). Germline loops: CDR1 MGHRA, CDR2 YSYEKL. V was clipped by 2 bases and J by 3 bases, with 13 bases between them. The CDR3 sequence is 15 residues long.

The chain employs TRBV11-2 and TRBJ2-4; 8 bases match TRBD1. V gave up 0 bases and J gave up 8 bases; unmatched junction bases: 6. The CDR3 extends over 15 amino acids. Germline assignment: CDR1 SGHAT and CDR2 FQNNGV. In DNA form, the CDR3 reads TGTGCCAGCAGCTTAGATAAAGGCAGGGGGCACATTCAGTACTTC. Translating it yields CASSLDKGRGHIQYF.

CDR3 region: CASSRTANTGELFF. The CDR3 coding sequence is TGTGCCAGCAGCCGGACCGCGAACACCGGGGAGCTGTTTTTT. The chain joins TRBV7-8 to TRBJ2-2; D is ambiguous. CDR1 and CDR2 (germline): SGHVS, FQNEAQ. With 5 bases removed from V and 0 bases from J, the gap between germline ends came to 7 bases. The CDR3 sequence is 14 residues long.

This clone appeared once. This sequence joins TRBV6-1 and TRBJ2-2; possibly TRBD1 or TRBD2 for D (5 bases each). This CDR3 spans 15 amino acids. The V gene's germline CDR1 is MNHNS and CDR2 SASEGT. The germline V and J ends were trimmed by 4 bases and 6 bases, with 15 bases remaining between them. Written as DNA, the CDR3 is TGTGCCAGCAGTGCGGGACGGTATAACTCCGGGGAGCTGTTTTTT. It translates to CASSAGRYNSGELFF.

The rearrangement uses TRBV6-5 and TRBJ2-7; D is perhaps TRBD2 (6 bases). Germline CDR1 reads MNHEY; CDR2 reads SVGAGI. The length of the CDR3 is 14 residues. The V end lost 4 bases, the J end lost 2 bases, and 12 bases lay between the germline ends. The CDR3 here is CASSFSGTPYEQYF. CDR3 in DNA: TGTGCCAGCAGTTTCTCCGGGACTCCCTACGAGCAGTACTTC.

The chain uses TRBV2 and TRBJ2-1, with 8 bases fitting TRBD2. This CDR3 is 15 amino acids long. The germline gives CDR1 SNHLY, CDR2 FYNNEI. Trimming at V came to 6 bases and at J to 6 bases, leaving 10 bases not matched to a gene. CDR3 amino acids: CASSATAGAFNEQFF. The CDR3 DNA follows: TGTGCCAGCAGCGCTACAGCGGGAGCGTTCAATGAGCAGTTCTTC.

The rearrangement links TRBV7-2 to TRBJ1-2; no firm D call. V lost 1 base to trimming and J lost 5 bases, with 14 bases between them. Per the germline V gene, CDR1 is SGHTA and CDR2 is FQGNSA. The CDR3 length is 15 residues. CDR3 region: CASSLVYETEYGYTF. CDR3 sequence (DNA): TGTGCCAGCAGCTTAGTTTACGAAACTGAATATGGCTACACCTTC.

The chain has TRBV28 and TRBJ2-7; TRBD2 agrees at 8 bases. Germline assignment: CDR1 MDHEN and CDR2 SYDVKM. V shed 6 bases, J shed 2 bases, and the junction held 18 bases outside the gene matches. This CDR3 comprises 18 residues. As DNA, the CDR3 is TGTGCCAGCAGCACCCTAATCCCCGGGACTAGATCCCCCTACGAGCAGTACTTC. Protein sequence: CASSTLIPGTRSPYEQYF.

The CDR3 region is CASSAYRQGGTDTQYF. The CDR3 bases are TGTGCCAGTAGTGCTTACAGACAGGGAGGCACAGATACGCAGTATTTT. The genes are TRBV19 and TRBJ2-3; 7 positions agree with TRBD1. The junction had 9 bases not matched to a gene; V was cut back by 5 bases and J by 1 base. CDR3 size: 16 residues. Germline V gives CDR1 LNHDA, CDR2 SQIVND (reference sequence).

This chain connects TRBV13 to TRBJ1-2, with no clear D. The CDR3 extends over 15 amino acids. Between the trimmed V and J ends, which lost 0 bases and 5 bases, there was a span of 13 bases. Germline V gives CDR1 PRHDT, CDR2 FYEKMQ (reference sequence). As DNA, the CDR3 is TGTGCCAGCAGCTTAGGCGATACAGTGAGGTATGGCTACACCTTC. This encodes CASSLGDTVRYGYTF.

In its sample, this clone was seen a few times. The J gene is TRBJ2-7, the V gene TRBV7-6; D remains unclear. The CDR3 extends over 13 amino acids. Germline CDR1 is SGHVS and CDR2 is FNYEAQ. V lost 0 bases, J lost 5 bases, and 8 bases lay in between. The DNA of the CDR3 is TGTGCCAGCAGCTTAGCCCGTCTCCACGAGCAGTACTTC. Its protein is CASSLARLHEQYF.

V is TRBV19 and J is TRBJ2-7, with D possibly TRBD2 on 5 matching bases. V was clipped by 5 bases and J by 6 bases, with 11 bases between them. CDR1 and CDR2 (germline): LNHDA, SQIVND (reference sequence). The CDR3 runs to 12 residues. The CDR3 DNA sequence: TGTGCCAGTAGTCCCCCGGGGTTCGAGCAGTACTTC. Residues: CASSPPGFEQYF.